The entry below describes one T cell receptor (beta chain). Its antigen is unidentified. One junction end does not reproduce the germline sequence, and a read error may be involved. Different DNA sequences within this sample yield the same CDR3. The data were obtained in a study of beta chain features in type 1 diabetes. Study-wide points: Patients with Type 1 diabetes showed moderately but significantly shorter TCRB CDR3s in all four CD4+ subsets.

The investigators reverse transcribed all of the isolated RNA, so they sequenced expressed TCRB transcripts. Using immunoSEQ multiplex PCR, the repertoire was profiled, and TCRdb retains in-frame clones only, with some absent. The repertoire holds 300,000 to 450,000 clones, over 9% seen once, with about 0.6% in the top ten. The germline gives CDR1 SGHAT, CDR2 FQNNGV. There are 14 residues in the CDR3. The chain combines TRBV11-2 with TRBJ2-2; the D is unclear. Sequenced input: central memory CD4+ T cells from blood. This clonotype was sampled from a man aged 25-45 years with type 1 diabetes. The CDR3, as DNA: TGCGCCAGCAGCCAAGAGCAGAACACCGGGGAGCTGTTTTTT. Its translation is CASSQEQNTGELFF.